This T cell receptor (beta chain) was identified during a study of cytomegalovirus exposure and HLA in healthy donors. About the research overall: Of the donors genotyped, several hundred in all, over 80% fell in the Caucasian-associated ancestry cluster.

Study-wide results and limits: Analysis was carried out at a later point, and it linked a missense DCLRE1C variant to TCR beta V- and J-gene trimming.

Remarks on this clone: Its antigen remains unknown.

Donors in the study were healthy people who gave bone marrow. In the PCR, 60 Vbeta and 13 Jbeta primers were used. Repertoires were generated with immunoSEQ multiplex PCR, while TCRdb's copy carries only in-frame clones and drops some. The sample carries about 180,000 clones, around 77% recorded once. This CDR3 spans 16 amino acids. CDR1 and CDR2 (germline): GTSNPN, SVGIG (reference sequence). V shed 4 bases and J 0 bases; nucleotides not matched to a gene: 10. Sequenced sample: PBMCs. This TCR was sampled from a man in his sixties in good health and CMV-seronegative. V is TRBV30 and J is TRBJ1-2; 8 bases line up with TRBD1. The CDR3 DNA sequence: TGTGCCTGGACTCACCGGGACAGGTACGCTAACTATGGCTACACCTTC. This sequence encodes CAWTHRDRYANYGYTF.